What follows is one T cell receptor (beta chain) and its context. In assigning cohorts, the study relied on participant-reported clinical history. These data originate in a study of blood T cell repertoires in COVID-19. Study information: COVID-19 samples from acute and convalescent phases originated in the United States, Italy and Spain.

Authors' processing steps: Reference gene primers were amplified, and this amplification served to estimate nucleated cell counts. Method: immunoSEQ multiplex PCR; TCRdb's copy keeps in-frame clones and lacks some. V and J calls and clone size are copied from that table; D and trimming were computed from the DNA. This sample has approximately 360,000 clones, with approximately 88% found just once. This sequence was found in a woman aged 25-40 years with acute COVID-19. Sequencing used PBMCs or T cells enriched from blood (not recorded which).

In DNA form, the CDR3 reads TGTGCCAGCAGCCTCCGACTAGCGGGGTCCGCGAACACCGGGGAGCTGTTTTTT. It codes for CASSLRLAGSANTGELFF. The chain joins TRBV7-6 to TRBJ2-2; 11 bases are a match to TRBD2. The trim removed 5 bases at V and 0 bases at J, leaving 8 bases unmatched. Per germline, CDR1 SGHVS and CDR2 FNYEAQ. The CDR3 contains 18 residues.